Listed here are 30 T cell receptor beta chains from one sample, sequenced in a study of shared clonotypes between healthy human individuals. Repertoires were generated with immunoSEQ multiplex PCR, while TCRdb's copy carries only in-frame clones and drops some. This sample has a few million clones, with over 85% found just once. The sample taken for sequencing was naive CD4+ T cells from PBMCs. Sample subset: CD45RA+ positively selected. The receptors originated from a young man in good health. Some clones in this sample may be carry-over from other donors' samples.

The V call is TRBV5-6, the J call TRBJ1-2, with a weak D call TRBD1 (5 bases). The germline V gene encodes CDR1 SGHDT and CDR2 YYEEEE. The CDR3 has 14 amino acids. Trimming cost V 6 bases and J 4 bases, with 16 bases left between them. DNA for the CDR3: TGTGCCAGCATCTCTTTCCGGGGCTTCTATGGCTACACCTTC. Encoded protein: CASISFRGFYGYTF.

V gene TRBV9 combines with J gene TRBJ2-2, with no clear D. The germline CDR1 and CDR2 sequences are SGDLS and YYNGEE. V lost 0 bases and J lost 3, with 3 bases in between. The CDR3 has 13 amino acids. CDR3 DNA: TGTGCCAGCAGCGTAGGGCACACCGGGGAGCTGTTTTTT. Its protein product is CASSVGHTGELFF.

V usage is TRBV30 and J usage is TRBJ2-1; weak D call: TRBD2 (5 bases). Germline CDR1 and CDR2: GTSNPN and SVGIG (reference sequence). CDR3 length: 12 amino acids. Between the trimmed V and J ends, which lost 0 bases and 9 bases, there was a span of 9 bases. The CDR3 coding sequence is TGTGCCTGGAGTGTACTGAGCGGTGAGCAGTTCTTC. Protein: CAWSVLSGEQFF.

V is TRBV28 and J is TRBJ1-3; weak D call: TRBD1 (5 bases). Germline values: CDR1 MDHEN, CDR2 SYDVKM. With 2 bases removed from V and 4 bases from J, the gap between germline ends came to 9 bases. CDR3 size: 14 residues. CDR3 sequence (DNA): TGTGCCAGCAGTTTAGCCTACAGGGGAAACACCATATATTTT. Amino acids: CASSLAYRGNTIYF.

The chain recombines TRBV4-3 with TRBJ2-1; 8 positions agree with TRBD2. The CDR3 loop spans 15 amino acids. V shed 5 bases, J shed 6 bases, and the junction held 9 bases outside the gene matches. CDR1 and CDR2 from the germline V gene are LGHNA and YSLEER. The CDR3 DNA is TGCGCCAGCAGCTGGGTACGAGCGGGAGTCAATGAGCAGTTCTTC. It yields the protein CASSWVRAGVNEQFF.

The rearrangement joins TRBV7-9 to TRBJ1-5; the D gene is possibly TRBD1 (6 bases). V lost 5 bases to trimming and J lost 1 base, with 9 bases between them. This CDR3 has 14 amino acids. Germline V lookup: CDR1 SEHNR, CDR2 FQNEAQ (reference sequence). The CDR3 coding sequence is TGTGCCAGCAGCCAAGGGGGGAGCAATCAGCCCCAGCATTTT. It yields the protein CASSQGGSNQPQHF.

The genes are TRBV7-2 and TRBJ1-1, with 9 nucleotides matching TRBD1. The trim removed 3 bases at V and 6 bases at J, leaving 8 bases unmatched. The germline V gene has CDR1 SGHTA and CDR2 FQGNSA. The CDR3 is made up of 15 amino acids. The CDR3 loop reads CASSFTGGKVAEAFF. As DNA, the CDR3 is TGTGCCAGCAGCTTTACAGGGGGCAAAGTAGCTGAAGCTTTCTTT.

The V call is TRBV5-1, the J call TRBJ1-2; D possibly corresponds to TRBD1 (5 bases). Germline lookup yields CDR1 SGHRS and CDR2 YFSETQ. V was cut by 0 bases and J by 4 bases, with 13 bases left in between. This CDR3 contains 15 residues. CDR3 DNA sequence: TGCGCCAGCAGCTTGGATCCGGGGCCATTCTATGGCTACACCTTC. It translates to CASSLDPGPFYGYTF.

V gene TRBV4-2 combines with J gene TRBJ1-1; the D is unclear. This CDR3 is 15 amino acids long. V shed 0 bases and J shed 1 base, with 9 bases lying between them. The germline V gene encodes CDR1 LGHNA and CDR2 YNFKEQ. CDR3 coding DNA: TGTGCCAGCAGCCAAGATTCGGCAGAGAACACTGAAGCTTTCTTT. Its translation is CASSQDSAENTEAFF.

The gene calls are TRBV19 and TRBJ2-3; 7 nucleotides agree with TRBD2. The J segment lost 1 base and the V segment lost 5 bases, leaving 6 bases of the junction unmatched. Germline values: CDR1 LNHDA, CDR2 SQIVND (reference sequence). The CDR3 has 15 amino acids. In DNA, the CDR3 is TGTGCCAGTAGTTCGGGACTAATAGGCACAGATACGCAGTATTTT. Translation: CASSSGLIGTDTQYF.

The genes are TRBV19 and TRBJ2-5; a possible D gene is TRBD1 (5 bases). The CDR3 extends over 13 amino acids. Trimming pared 7 bases from V and 5 bases from J, leaving 14 bases between. Germline V gene data show CDR1 as LNHDA and CDR2 as SQIVND (reference sequence). The CDR3 DNA reads TGTGCCAGTAATCTGGAAAAGGGGGAGACCCAGTACTTC. This encodes CASNLEKGETQYF. The complete variable domain, with remaining parts taken from reference TRBV19 and TRBJ2-5, reads DGGITQSPKYLFRKEGQNVTLSCEQNLNHDAMYWYRQDPGQGLRLIYYSQIVNDFQKGDIAEGYSVSREKKESFPLTVTSAQKNPTAFYLCASNLEKGETQYFGPGTRLLVL.

J is TRBJ2-1 and V is TRBV9; the match to TRBD1 covers 8 bases. Germline assignment: CDR1 SGDLS and CDR2 YYNGEE. Trimming removed 4 bases from V and 1 base from J; junction bases left unmatched: 7. The CDR3 consists of 16 residues. The CDR3, as DNA: TGTGCCAGCAGCCCTAACAGGGGGTATTCCTACAATGAGCAGTTCTTC. As protein: CASSPNRGYSYNEQFF.

This chain uses TRBV28 with TRBJ2-5, with unresolved D. Germline assignment: CDR1 MDHEN and CDR2 SYDVKM. There are 15 residues in the CDR3. Trimming removed 6 bases at V and 2 bases at J, with 16 bases between. The CDR3 coding sequence is TGTGCCAGCAGCTCTCCGGGCAAAATACAAGAGACCCAGTACTTC. Its protein is CASSSPGKIQETQYF.

This clone has only one observation. The chain has TRBV6-5 and TRBJ1-2; D possibly corresponds to TRBD1 (6 bases). Trimming stripped 2 bases from V and 2 bases from J, with 9 bases between. The germline gives CDR1 MNHEY, CDR2 SVGAGI. CDR3 size: 14 residues. The CDR3 region is CASSYRGQNYGYTF. In DNA form, the CDR3 reads TGTGCCAGCAGTTACCGCGGACAGAACTATGGCTACACCTTC.

The J gene is TRBJ2-3, the V gene TRBV5-4; weak D call: TRBD2 (6 bases). Between the trimmed V and J ends, which lost 5 bases and 0 bases, there was a span of 16 bases. Germline V gene sequence: CDR1 SGHNT, CDR2 YYREEE (reference sequence). This CDR3 comprises 16 residues. The CDR3 coding sequence is TGTGCCAGCAGTAACGCCGGGACTGGAAGCACAGATACGCAGTATTTT. Translation: CASSNAGTGSTDTQYF.

DNA of the CDR3: TGTGCCAGTAGTAGGACAGCCTATGGCTACACCTTC. It codes for CASSRTAYGYTF. J is TRBJ1-2 and V is TRBV19, with D possibly matching TRBD1 (6 bases). The CDR3 is 12 amino acids. Germline CDR1 reads LNHDA; CDR2 reads SQIVND (reference sequence). Trimming pared 4 bases from V and 4 bases from J, leaving 7 bases between. Variable domain in full (rest from reference TRBV19 and TRBJ1-2): DGGITQSPKYLFRKEGQNVTLSCEQNLNHDAMYWYRQDPGQGLRLIYYSQIVNDFQKGDIAEGYSVSREKKESFPLTVTSAQKNPTAFYLCASSRTAYGYTFGSGTRLTVV.

J is TRBJ1-1 and V is TRBV11-3, with D hard to call. The CDR3 length is 13 residues. Germline CDR1 and CDR2: SGHNT and YENEEA. V lost 5 bases and J lost 0, with 7 bases in between. In nucleotides, the CDR3 is TGTGCCAGCAGCGGCGGGCTGAACACTGAAGCTTTCTTT. Protein: CASSGGLNTEAFF.

The genes are TRBV15 and TRBJ2-7, with D possibly matching TRBD1 (6 bases). CDR3 length: 13 amino acids. Germline V lookup: CDR1 LNHNV, CDR2 YYDKDF (reference sequence). The ends were cut back, 0 bases at V and 8 bases at J, with 11 bases in the middle. The CDR3 sequence: CATSRDQGQKQYF. CDR3 bases: TGTGCCACCAGCAGAGATCAGGGGCAGAAGCAGTACTTC.

The J gene is TRBJ2-7, the V gene TRBV18; TRBD1 matches 9 bases. This CDR3 spans 14 amino acids. Trimming cost V 7 bases and J 1 base; bases outside gene matches: 5. Germline loops: CDR1 KGHSH, CDR2 LQKENI. CDR3 DNA: TGTGCCAGCTTAACGGGACAGGGTTCCTACGAGCAGTACTTC. Protein: CASLTGQGSYEQYF.

This sequence joins TRBV5-1 and TRBJ2-7, with 11 bases matching TRBD1. CDR3 length equals 14 residues. The ends lost 3 bases at V and 6 bases at J; junction bases unmatched: 5. Germline V gene sequence: CDR1 SGHRS, CDR2 YFSETQ. The CDR3, as DNA: TGCGCCAGCAGCTACGCGGGACAGGGGGGCGAGCAGTACTTC. Amino acids: CASSYAGQGGEQYF.

This sequence joins TRBV28 and TRBJ1-2, with no clear D. The ends were cut back, 5 bases at V and 0 bases at J, with 13 bases in the middle. The CDR3 is made up of 15 amino acids. Looked up from germline, CDR1 is MDHEN and CDR2 is SYDVKM. This CDR3 is CASSPVPRANYGYTF. Here the CDR3 DNA reads TGTGCCAGCAGTCCCGTCCCCAGAGCTAACTATGGCTACACCTTC.

The chain links TRBV4-1 to TRBJ2-7; D might be TRBD1 or TRBD2, each matching 5 bases. V lost 0 bases and J 7 bases, leaving 16 bases between the germline ends. In germline, CDR1 is MGHRA, CDR2 YSYEKL. This CDR3 has 15 amino acids. Here the CDR3 DNA reads TGCGCCAGCAGCCAAGAAGGGGCGCGGGTGGGAGAGCAGTACTTC. This codes for CASSQEGARVGEQYF.

This chain uses TRBV27 with TRBJ2-1; TRBD2 might be the D (5 bases). The length of the CDR3 is 16 residues. Trimming shortened V by 2 bases and J by 7 bases, and 18 bases separated the two germline ends. Germline-derived CDR1 and CDR2 are MNHEY and SMNVEV (reference sequence). The DNA of the CDR3 is TGTGCCAGCAGTTTAAAAGGTGGCTGGGGAGTGAATGAGCAGTTCTTC. Residues: CASSLKGGWGVNEQFF.

The rearrangement links TRBV19 to TRBJ1-2; 8 bases are shared with TRBD1. V lost 0 bases to trimming and J lost 5 bases; unmatched junction nucleotides: 2. The CDR3 is 14 residues long. CDR1 is LNHDA and CDR2 is SQIVND in the germline V gene (reference sequence). The CDR3 nucleotides read TGTGCCAGTAGTATAGATAACAGGGGGTATGGCTACACCTTC. Its translation: CASSIDNRGYGYTF.

The V call is TRBV7-2, the J call TRBJ2-7; possible D gene TRBD2, 5 bases. Germline V lookup: CDR1 SGHTA, CDR2 FQGNSA. This CDR3 is built from 14 residues. V was trimmed by 4 bases and J by 1 base, leaving 11 bases between them. CDR3 protein: CASSSLRESYEQYF. DNA of the CDR3: TGTGCCAGCAGCTCTCTGAGGGAGTCCTACGAGCAGTACTTC.

CDR3 sequence: CASSQTDYGYTF. CDR3 nucleotide sequence: TGTGCCAGCAGCCAGACAGACTATGGCTACACCTTC. V and J are TRBV7-8 and TRBJ1-2, with TRBD1 as a possible D gene (5 bases). The CDR3 consists of 12 residues. Trimming took off 5 bases at V and 3 bases at J, with 7 bases between the two ends. In germline, CDR1 is SGHVS, CDR2 FQNEAQ. Complete variable domain (other parts from reference TRBV7-8 and TRBJ1-2): GAGVSQSPRYKVAKRGQDVALRCDPISGHVSLFWYQQALGQGPEFLTYFQNEAQLDKSGLPSDRFFAERPEGSVSTLKIQRTQQEDSAVYLCASSQTDYGYTFGSGTRLTVV.

The J gene is TRBJ2-3, the V gene TRBV28, with TRBD1 matching 9 bases. CDR1 and CDR2 from the germline V gene are MDHEN and SYDVKM. V lost 6 bases, J lost 0 bases, and 4 bases stayed unmatched. The CDR3 consists of 15 residues. CDR3 coding DNA: TGTGCCAGCAGCCCGACAGGGGGGAGCACAGATACGCAGTATTTT. This sequence encodes CASSPTGGSTDTQYF.

This clone was seen once. This sequence joins TRBV2 and TRBJ1-2; D remains ambiguous. Trimming pared 6 bases from V and 2 bases from J, leaving 10 bases between. The germline V gene encodes CDR1 SNHLY and CDR2 FYNNEI. The CDR3 consists of 13 residues. The CDR3 DNA reads as TGTGCCAGCAGAGAGACCCTAAACTATGGCTACACCTTC. Translating it yields CASRETLNYGYTF.

The CDR3 region is CASRALGSGQYF. CDR3 coding DNA: TGTGCCAGCAGAGCCCTAGGGTCCGGGCAGTATTTT. The V gene is TRBV6-5, the J gene TRBJ2-3; D is ambiguous. Trimming took 6 bases from V and 11 from J, leaving 15 bases between them. Germline-derived CDR1 and CDR2 are MNHEY and SVGAGI. There are 12 residues in the CDR3.

The chain recombines TRBV6-1 with TRBJ2-7; 13 bases agree with TRBD2. Germline-derived CDR1 and CDR2 are MNHNS and SASEGT. Trimming cost V 4 bases and J 6 bases; bases outside gene matches: 15. The CDR3 is made up of 18 amino acids. The CDR3, as DNA: TGTGCCAGCAGTGGTTTGGGACTAGCGGGATCTCATTTAGGCGAGCAGTACTTC. Translating it yields CASSGLGLAGSHLGEQYF.